Each of the 10 T cell receptor beta chains below was sequenced from the same sample in a study of OX40 agonist ivuxolimab in advanced cancers. TCRdb keeps only in-frame clones here, not all; method: immunoSEQ multiplex PCR. In the table there are tens of thousands of clones, roughly 84% of which are singletons. This material consisted of CD4+ or CD8+ T cells sorted from blood, taken in a trial of the OX40 agonist ivuxolimab. The receptors shown here come from an adult with an advanced solid tumor such as melanoma, head and neck, liver or kidney cancer.

This chain uses TRBV5-4 with TRBJ2-5; no reliable D call. Trimming removed 3 bases from V and 5 bases from J, with 8 bases in between. Germline values: CDR1 SGHNT, CDR2 YYREEE (reference sequence). This CDR3 has 12 amino acids. The chain's CDR3 is CASSWPLETQYF. For the CDR3, the DNA is TGTGCCAGCAGCTGGCCTTTGGAGACCCAGTACTTC. Full variable domain (missing parts from reference TRBV5-4 and TRBJ2-5): ETGVTQSPTHLIKTRGQQVTLRCSSQSGHNTVSWYQQALGQGPQFIFQYYREEENGRGNFPPRFSGLQFPNYSSELNVNALELDDSALYLCASSWPLETQYFGPGTRLLVL.

V is TRBV7-2 and J is TRBJ2-1; 14 bases align to TRBD2. Trimming took 2 bases from V and 5 from J; bases not matched to a gene: 2. The germline CDR1 and CDR2 sequences are SGHTA and FQGNSA. This CDR3 is 16 amino acids long. The CDR3 is CASSLRTSGGHNEQFF. In nucleotides, the CDR3 is TGTGCCAGCAGCTTACGGACTAGCGGGGGGCACAATGAGCAGTTCTTC.

V and J are TRBV2 and TRBJ1-2; D gene uncertain. Germline assignment: CDR1 SNHLY and CDR2 FYNNEI. This CDR3 spans 11 amino acids. The ends were cut back, 8 bases at V and 1 base at J, with 5 bases in the middle. The CDR3 sequence is CASHLNYGYTF. CDR3 bases: TGTGCCAGCCACCTTAACTATGGCTACACCTTC.

The genes are TRBV5-1 and TRBJ1-4, with 9 bases identical to TRBD1. The CDR3 spans 15 residues. The junction had 4 bases not matched to a gene; V was cut back by 4 bases and J by 3 bases. Germline V CDR1 and CDR2: SGHRS, YFSETQ. CDR3 in amino acids: CASSPTGGSNEKLFF. CDR3 in DNA: TGCGCCAGCAGCCCGACAGGGGGGTCTAATGAAAAACTGTTTTTT. Full variable domain (rest looked up from reference TRBV5-1 and TRBJ1-4): KAGVTQTPRYLIKTRGQQVTLSCSPISGHRSVSWYQQTPGQGLQFLFEYFSETQRNKGNFPGRFSGRQFSNSRSEMNVSTLELGDSALYLCASSPTGGSNEKLFFGSGTQLSVL.

The rearrangement joins TRBV4-1 to TRBJ1-1; tentatively, D is TRBD1 (5 bases). CDR1 MGHRA and CDR2 YSYEKL come from the germline V gene. Trimming took 3 bases from V and 5 from J, leaving 13 bases between them. The CDR3 is 14 amino acids. The CDR3 loop reads CASSQLTVRTEAFF. The CDR3 nucleotides read TGCGCCAGCAGCCAGTTGACAGTCAGGACTGAAGCTTTCTTT.

A few counts support this clone. This chain joins TRBV15 and TRBJ2-2; either TRBD1 or TRBD2 may fit D (6 bases each). This CDR3 region has 17 residues. Germline V CDR1 and CDR2: LNHNV, YYDKDF (reference sequence). The V end lost 1 base, the J end lost 3 bases, and 15 bases lay between the germline ends. This CDR3 reads CATSRGLGGLDTGELFF. CDR3 bases: TGTGCCACCAGCAGAGGGTTGGGGGGCTTGGACACCGGGGAGCTGTTTTTT.

As DNA, the CDR3 is TGTGCCAGCACCAGCCCGGCCCGTAGCTTCAATGAGCAGTTCTTC. This gives the protein CASTSPARSFNEQFF. The V gene is TRBV6-5, the J gene TRBJ2-1, with D uncertain. Germline V gene data show CDR1 as MNHEY and CDR2 as SVGAGI. The CDR3 has 15 residues. Trimming took 7 bases from V and 6 from J, leaving 19 bases between them.

CDR3 region: CASSASPRQYNEQFF. The DNA for the CDR3 is TGTGCCAGCAGCGCCTCACCCCGACAGTACAATGAGCAGTTCTTC. The chain combines TRBV9 with TRBJ2-1; tentatively, D is TRBD1 (5 bases). CDR1 SGDLS and CDR2 YYNGEE come from the germline V gene. The CDR3 runs to 15 residues. V was pared by 3 bases and J by 4 bases, with 14 bases between.

This clone was counted between two and nine times. This sequence joins TRBV10-2 and TRBJ2-1; no firm D call. This CDR3 is 22 amino acids long. The germline gives CDR1 WSHSY, CDR2 SAAADI. V was clipped by 8 bases and J by 3 bases, with 38 bases between them. The CDR3, as DNA: TGCGCCAGCGGCGAGCTACCCAAACTTGGAACCCGGCGCGCTCCCCTCTACAATGAGCAGTTCTTC. Translation: CASGELPKLGTRRAPLYNEQFF.

The rearrangement joins TRBV6-5 to TRBJ2-2; no clear D. The germline V gene encodes CDR1 MNHEY and CDR2 SVGAGI. The CDR3 totals 12 residues. Trimming left V 8 bases short and J 6 bases short, with 10 bases between. CDR3 loop: CASGELPGELFF. In DNA form, the CDR3 reads TGTGCCAGCGGGGAACTACCCGGGGAGCTGTTTTTT.